A single sample is the source of the 2 T cell receptor beta chains below, sequenced in a study of T cell repertoires in cytomegalovirus infection. One entry per CDR3 protein, called by TCRdb with MiXCR from the reads. In the table there are hundreds of thousands of distinct CDR3 sequences, roughly 16% of which are singletons. Sequenced input: PBMCs. These receptor sequences come from a human donor in good health (CMV status not recorded). Some clones in this sample may be carry-over from other donors' samples.

The V and J genes are TRBV7-9 and TRBJ2-1, with 9 bases that match TRBD2. The CDR3 consists of 15 residues. Trimming took 4 bases from V and 4 from J; bases not matched to a gene: 5. Per the germline V gene, CDR1 is SEHNR and CDR2 is FQNEAQ (reference sequence). CDR3 in amino acids: CASSWLAGSYNEQFF. CDR3 nucleotide sequence: TGTGCCAGCAGCTGGCTAGCGGGGTCTTACAATGAGCAGTTCTTC.

This clonotype occurred a few times. This sequence joins TRBV5-1 and TRBJ2-1, with a possible D match to TRBD1 (6 bases). Germline V gene sequence: CDR1 SGHRS, CDR2 YFSETQ. This CDR3 has 15 residues. The germline V and J ends were trimmed by 4 bases and 1 base, with 12 bases remaining between them. CDR3 protein: CASSSRGASYNEQFF. CDR3 in DNA: TGCGCCAGCAGCAGCAGGGGCGCTTCCTACAATGAGCAGTTCTTC.